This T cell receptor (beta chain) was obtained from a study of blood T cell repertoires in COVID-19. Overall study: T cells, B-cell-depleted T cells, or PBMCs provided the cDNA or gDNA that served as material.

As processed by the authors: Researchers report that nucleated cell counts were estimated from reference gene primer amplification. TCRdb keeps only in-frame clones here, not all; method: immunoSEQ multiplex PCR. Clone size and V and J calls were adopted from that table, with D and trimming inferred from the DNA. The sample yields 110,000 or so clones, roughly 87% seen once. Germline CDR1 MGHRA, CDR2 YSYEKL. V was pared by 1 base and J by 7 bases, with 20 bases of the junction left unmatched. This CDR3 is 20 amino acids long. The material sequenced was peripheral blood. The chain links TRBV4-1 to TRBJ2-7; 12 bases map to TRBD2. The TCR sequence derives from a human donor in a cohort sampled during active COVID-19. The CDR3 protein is CASSQGAGRRTSGRTSEQYF. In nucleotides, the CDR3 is TGCGCCAGCAGCCAAGGTGCAGGAAGGCGTACTAGCGGGAGGACAAGTGAGCAGTACTTC.